The rows below give T cell receptor beta chains drawn from one sample of a study of beta chain features in type 1 diabetes. TCRdb keeps only in-frame clones here, not all; method: immunoSEQ multiplex PCR. The sample lists hundreds of thousands of clones, more than 9% occurring once. Sequenced: naive CD4+ T cells from blood. These receptors were obtained from a woman aged 18-29 years in good health. The CDR3 runs from the conserved cysteine through the conserved F or W. A D gene is named only where the DNA matches it firmly. Expanded clones are given a class, and other clones once, few, many or no size at all.

. TRBJ2-1 TRBD2 TRBV28 TGTGCCAGCAGTTTTGCCTCGGGAGGGCCCTACAATGAGCAGTTCTTC CASSFASGGPYNEQFF
few TRBJ2-5 TRBD2 TRBV29-1 TGCAGCGCCGCGCGGGGGGGAGAGCAGTACTTC CSAARGGEQYF
few TRBJ2-2 . TRBV5-1 TGCGCCAGCAGCTTGACAGGGAGGAACACCGGGGAGCTGTTTTTT CASSLTGRNTGELFF
few TRBJ2-3 TRBD2 TRBV11-2 TGTGCCAGCAGCTTAGTTCGTTCAGCGGGAGGGCGCACAGATACGCAGTATTTT CASSLVRSAGGRTDTQYF
few TRBJ1-3 TRBD1 TRBV5-6 TGTGCCAGCAGCCCCCGGGACAGGGGAGACTCACGAGGAAACACCATATATTTT CASSPRDRGDSRGNTIYF
. TRBJ2-7 TRBD1 TRBV6-5 TGTGCCAGCAGAAGACAGGGTGCAAATGAGCAGTACTTC CASRRQGANEQYF
many TRBJ1-1 TRBD1 TRBV18 TGTGCCAGCTCACCGGGACAGGAAGCTTTCTTT CASSPGQEAFF
few TRBJ2-1 TRBD2 TRBV19 TGTGCCAGTACGAATTCAGCGGGAGGTGTTAGGGATGAGCAGTTCTTC CASTNSAGGVRDEQFF
. TRBJ2-4 . TRBV6-1 TGTGCCAGCAGTGAAATAGCGGAAAAAAACATTCAGTACTTC CASSEIAEKNIQYF
. TRBJ1-1 . TRBV5-4 TGTGCCAGCAGCTTGGCTATAATGAACACTGAAGCTTTCTTT CASSLAIMNTEAFF
few TRBJ1-1 . TRBV2 TGTGCCAGCAGTATGGAGTCCGGGAACACTGAAGCTTTCTTT CASSMESGNTEAFF
few TRBJ1-1 . TRBV5-1 TGCGCCAGCAGCCGAATACAGGTCCATCGATCTTCTGAAGCTTTCTTT CASSRIQVHRSSEAFF